This T cell receptor beta chain is from a study of regulatory T cells in long-lasting Graves disease. Broader study findings: The number of shared public clonotypes was higher in persistent patients (2,741) than new patients (roughly 970).

This clonotype was seen ten or more times. What it binds is not known. Through Arm-PCR of CDR3 regions and iRepertoire HTBI primers, TCR beta libraries were built. From the multiplex PCR reads, TCRdb called clonotypes with MiXCR, one entry per CDR3 protein. The sample has about 530,000 distinct CDR3 sequences, roughly 15% seen once. Indicated time point: newly diagnosed GD, antithyroid drugs for less than 3 months. Making the TCR library involved RNA that had been extracted from PBMCs. J lost 2 bases, V lost 0 bases, and 6 bases had no gene match. Germline lookup yields CDR1 LGHDT and CDR2 YNNKEL (reference sequence). The CDR3 is made up of 16 amino acids. The same data also contributed to another study, on T cells in Graves' hyperthyroidism and ophthalmopathy. That paper adds: Most thyroid clonotypes that were expanded above 0.001 also turned up in blood. From stable hyperthyroidism, ophthalmopathy was set apart by a 13 V-J model.

V and J are TRBV3-1 and TRBJ2-7; 8 nucleotides align to TRBD1. This sequence was found in a woman aged 40-60 years with Graves disease. Sequencing was performed on peripheral blood mononuclear cells (PBMCs), taken at new diagnosis, from a patient treated with antithyroid drugs. The CDR3 bases are TGTGCCAGCAGCCAAGAGGGGGACAGGTCGACCTACGAGCAGTACTTC. Its translation: CASSQEGDRSTYEQYF.